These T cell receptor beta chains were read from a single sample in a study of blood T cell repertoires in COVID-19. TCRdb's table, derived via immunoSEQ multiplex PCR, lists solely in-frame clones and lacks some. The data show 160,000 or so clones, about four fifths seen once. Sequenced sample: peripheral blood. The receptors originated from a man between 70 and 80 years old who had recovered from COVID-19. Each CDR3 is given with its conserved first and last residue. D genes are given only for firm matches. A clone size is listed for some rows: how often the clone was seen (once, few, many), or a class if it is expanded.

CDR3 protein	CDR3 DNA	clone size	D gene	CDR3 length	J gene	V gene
CASSYSPPGKYEQYF	TGTGCCAGCAGTTACTCTCCCCCAGGGAAGTACGAGCAGTACTTC	-	-	15	TRBJ2-7	TRBV6-5
CSVRTPNTGELFF	TGCAGCGTAAGGACACCGAACACCGGGGAGCTGTTTTTT	-	-	13	TRBJ2-2	TRBV29-1
CASSPERPCANSNQPQHF	TGTGCCAGCAGTCCCGAGCGGCCGTGCGCTAATAGCAATCAGCCCCAGCATTTT	-	-	18	TRBJ1-5	TRBV21-1
CAISGLGENTEAFF	TGTGCCATCAGTGGTCTAGGGGAGAACACTGAAGCTTTCTTT	once	-	14	TRBJ1-1	TRBV10-3
CAIGTSGFYEQYF	TGTGCCATCGGGACTAGCGGGTTCTACGAGCAGTACTTC	-	TRBD2	13	TRBJ2-7	TRBV6-5
CASSEKLAGGADTQYF	TGTGCCAGCAGCGAAAAACTAGCGGGAGGGGCCGATACGCAGTATTTT	-	TRBD2	16	TRBJ2-3	TRBV5-4
CASSIGLAGDNEQFF	TGCGCCAGCAGTATAGGACTAGCGGGGGACAATGAGCAGTTCTTC	-	TRBD2	15	TRBJ2-1	TRBV4-1
CASSQALAGGRTDTQYF	TGCGCCAGCAGCCAAGCCCTAGCGGGAGGCCGCACAGATACGCAGTATTTT	once	TRBD2	17	TRBJ2-3	TRBV4-1
CASSPTTGNTEAFF	TGCGCCAGCAGCCCCACGACAGGGAACACTGAAGCTTTCTTT	-	-	14	TRBJ1-1	TRBV5-1
CASSQDSRGDYGYTF	TGTGCCAGCAGCCAAGATAGCAGGGGGGACTATGGCTACACCTTC	once	TRBD1	15	TRBJ1-2	TRBV3-1/TRBV3-2
CASTQGGVSNQPQHF	TGTGCCAGCACCCAGGGAGGGGTAAGCAATCAGCCCCAGCATTTT	-	-	15	TRBJ1-5	TRBV6-6
CASSLAGQVNEQYF	TGTGCCAGCAGCCTCGCCGGACAGGTCAACGAGCAGTACTTC	-	TRBD1	14	TRBJ2-7	TRBV28
CASSDSGGRDEQFF	TGTGCCAGCAGTGATAGTGGCGGGAGGGATGAGCAGTTCTTC	-	TRBD2	14	TRBJ2-1	TRBV6-1
CASSFRTSGRTDTQYF	TGTGCCAGCAGCTTCAGGACTAGCGGGAGGACAGATACGCAGTATTTT	-	TRBD2	16	TRBJ2-3	TRBV5-6
CASSSYSGGNTGELFF	TGTGCCAGCAGCTCTTATTCAGGGGGCAACACCGGGGAGCTGTTTTTT	-	TRBD1	16	TRBJ2-2	TRBV7-2
CATTWGRSNQPQHF	TGTGCCACCACATGGGGCCGTAGCAATCAGCCCCAGCATTTT	-	-	14	TRBJ1-5	TRBV6-5
CASSLGQGRNQPQHF	TGTGCCAGCAGTTTAGGACAGGGGCGGAATCAGCCCCAGCATTTT	-	TRBD1	15	TRBJ1-5	TRBV27
CASSLVRNGYTF	TGTGCCAGCAGCTTGGTCAGAAATGGCTACACCTTC	once	-	12	TRBJ1-2	TRBV7-2
CASSLWQGSNTEAFF	TGTGCCAGCAGTTTATGGCAGGGCTCGAACACTGAAGCTTTCTTT	-	-	15	TRBJ1-1	TRBV27
CASSPTGGVMNTEAFF	TGTGCCAGCAGCCCCACGGGGGGGGTCATGAACACTGAAGCTTTCTTT	-	-	16	TRBJ1-1	TRBV3-1/TRBV3-2
CASITGQGWTTGELFF	TGTGCCAGCATTACCGGACAGGGGTGGACCACCGGGGAGCTGTTTTTT	-	TRBD1	16	TRBJ2-2	TRBV7-9
CASRGDRVAYNEQFF	TGTGCCAGCAGGGGGGACAGGGTAGCCTACAATGAGCAGTTCTTC	-	TRBD1	15	TRBJ2-1	TRBV27
CASSLFSGSQSTTGEQFF	TGTGCCAGCAGCTTATTTAGCGGGAGCCAATCCACCACGGGTGAGCAGTTCTTC	-	TRBD2	18	TRBJ2-1	TRBV7-8
CAIRGTGNYGYTF	TGTGCCATCAGGGGTACAGGGAACTATGGCTACACCTTC	-	-	13	TRBJ1-2	TRBV10-3
CASSTSGQINEQFF	TGCGCCAGCAGTACTTCAGGACAGATAAATGAGCAGTTCTTC	-	-	14	TRBJ2-1	TRBV10-1
CASSPGQNTEAFF	TGCGCCAGCAGCCCGGGTCAGAACACTGAAGCTTTCTTT	once	-	13	TRBJ1-1	TRBV5-1
CASKAQGDSEQFF	TGTGCCAGCAAAGCGCAGGGGGACAGTGAGCAGTTCTTC	-	TRBD1	13	TRBJ2-1	TRBV2
CASSLAGGPYETQYF	TGTGCCAGCAGCTTGGCTGGAGGGCCTTATGAGACCCAGTACTTC	-	-	15	TRBJ2-5	TRBV5-4
CASSPGTGVYGYTF	TGTGCCAGCTCACCAGGGACAGGGGTGTATGGCTACACCTTC	-	TRBD1	14	TRBJ1-2	TRBV18
CASSSAGLSGNEQFF	TGTGCCAGCAGCTCCGCGGGACTATCTGGCAATGAGCAGTTCTTC	-	TRBD2	15	TRBJ2-1	TRBV7-2
CASSPPTGATNEKLFF	TGCGCCAGCAGCCCGCCGACAGGGGCAACTAATGAAAAACTGTTTTTT	-	TRBD1	16	TRBJ1-4	TRBV5-1
CASSRDRGNSPLHF	TGTGCCAGCAGTCGGGACAGGGGCAATTCACCCCTCCACTTT	-	TRBD1	14	TRBJ1-6	TRBV6-5
CASSQTGPYGYTF	TGTGCCAGCAGCCAAACAGGGCCCTATGGCTACACCTTC	once	-	13	TRBJ1-2	TRBV3-1/TRBV3-2
CASSLEASGRALETQYF	TGTGCCAGCAGCTTAGAGGCTAGCGGGAGGGCCCTAGAGACCCAGTACTTC	-	TRBD2	17	TRBJ2-5	TRBV7-6
CASSPGTGANYGYTF	TGTGCCAGCTCACCCGGGACAGGGGCGAACTATGGCTACACCTTC	-	TRBD1	15	TRBJ1-2	TRBV18
CASRQQGIQYF	TGTGCCAGCAGACAACAGGGGATTCAGTACTTC	-	TRBD1	11	TRBJ2-4	TRBV5-5
CASSLDSRGGTGELFF	TGCGCCAGCAGCTTGGATTCCAGGGGTGGTACCGGGGAGCTGTTTTTT	-	-	16	TRBJ2-2	TRBV5-1
CASSEASGRTGELFF	TGTGCCAGCAGTGAAGCCAGCGGGAGGACCGGGGAGCTGTTTTTT	-	TRBD2	15	TRBJ2-2	TRBV6-1
CASIESRGYPYEQYF	TGTGCCAGTATCGAGTCAAGGGGGTACCCCTACGAGCAGTACTTC	-	-	15	TRBJ2-7	TRBV28
CATSRGQKNTEAFF	TGTGCCACCAGCAGAGGGCAGAAGAACACTGAAGCTTTCTTT	-	-	14	TRBJ1-1	TRBV15
CASNGGNNSPLHF	TGTGCCAGCAACGGGGGAAATAATTCACCCCTCCACTTT	-	-	13	TRBJ1-6	TRBV5-4
CASSQGVSYEQYF	TGTGCCAGCAGCCAGGGGGTCTCCTACGAGCAGTACTTC	-	TRBD1	13	TRBJ2-7	TRBV6-5
CASSLRQGHSNSPLHF	TGTGCCAGCAGCTTAAGACAGGGACACTCGAATTCACCCCTCCACTTT	once	TRBD1	16	TRBJ1-6	TRBV7-2
CASSLRGVATDTQYF	TGTGCCAGCAGCCTAAGGGGGGTGGCCACAGATACGCAGTATTTT	-	-	15	TRBJ2-3	TRBV7-3
CASTGQGAEFYGYTF	TGCGCCAGCACGGGACAGGGGGCAGAATTCTATGGCTACACCTTC	-	TRBD1	15	TRBJ1-2	TRBV5-1
CASSLGGAGEEAFF	TGTGCCAGCAGCTTAGGAGGGGCAGGGGAGGAAGCTTTCTTT	few	-	14	TRBJ1-1	TRBV11-2
CASSLRTGGGTGELFF	TGTGCCAGCAGTCTCCGGACAGGAGGGGGAACCGGGGAGCTGTTTTTT	-	-	16	TRBJ2-2	TRBV6-2/TRBV6-3
CASRNRVLGEQYF	TGTGCCAGCAGGAACAGGGTGCTGGGCGAGCAGTACTTC	once	-	13	TRBJ2-7	TRBV28
CASRRAGTENTEAFF	TGTGCCAGCAGACGCGCCGGGACAGAAAACACTGAAGCTTTCTTT	-	TRBD1	15	TRBJ1-1	TRBV7-2
CATSDPRTPLQETQYF	TGTGCCACCAGTGACCCCCGGACACCGCTCCAAGAGACCCAGTACTTC	-	-	16	TRBJ2-5	TRBV24-1
CASSFFGSGAGELFF	TGTGCCAGCAGCTTTTTCGGGAGTGGGGCCGGGGAGCTGTTTTTT	-	-	15	TRBJ2-2	TRBV7-2
CASSQDVGRADEQYF	TGTGCCAGCAGCCAAGACGTAGGGAGGGCTGACGAGCAGTACTTC	-	TRBD2	15	TRBJ2-7	TRBV3-1/TRBV3-2
CASSPSSPQGSGELFF	TGTGCTAGCAGCCCCTCTTCACCTCAGGGTTCGGGGGAGCTGTTTTTT	-	-	16	TRBJ2-2	TRBV7-7
CASSQEALQGYEQYF	TGTGCCAGCAGCCAAGAGGCCCTACAGGGGTACGAGCAGTACTTC	-	TRBD1	15	TRBJ2-7	TRBV3-1/TRBV3-2
CASSLMIQEETQYF	TGTGCCAGCAGCTTAATGATTCAGGAAGAGACCCAGTACTTC	-	-	14	TRBJ2-5	TRBV7-9
CASSLQRGIQPQHF	TGTGCCAGCAGCTTGCAACGGGGGATTCAGCCCCAGCATTTT	-	-	14	TRBJ1-5	TRBV5-8
CASSSLGGVSNQPQHF	TGTGCCAGCAGCTCCCTGGGAGGCGTAAGCAATCAGCCCCAGCATTTT	many	-	16	TRBJ1-5	TRBV21-1